This T cell receptor beta chain was recovered during a study of blood T cells in healthy people across ages. A second PCR, run for about 7 to 11 cycles, used a sample-barcoded 5' primer plus a J-beta primer mix. MiXCR, applied by TCRdb to the 5' RACE reads, yields one record per CDR3 protein. Of about 1.8 million distinct CDR3 sequences detected, roughly 50% appear once; the ten largest clones hold around 2.1%. CDR1 and CDR2 from the germline V gene are LGHNA and YNFKEQ. The CDR3 runs 16 residues. V lost 0 bases, J lost 2 bases, and 13 bases lay in between. The gene calls are TRBV4-2 and TRBJ2-5; D is possibly TRBD1 (7 bases). The source is a woman aged 40 to 55 in good health. What was sequenced was blood. The DNA of the CDR3 is TGTGCCAGCAGCCAAGAGAGCAGGGGGGCTCAAGAGACCCAGTACTTC. Residues: CASSQESRGAQETQYF.